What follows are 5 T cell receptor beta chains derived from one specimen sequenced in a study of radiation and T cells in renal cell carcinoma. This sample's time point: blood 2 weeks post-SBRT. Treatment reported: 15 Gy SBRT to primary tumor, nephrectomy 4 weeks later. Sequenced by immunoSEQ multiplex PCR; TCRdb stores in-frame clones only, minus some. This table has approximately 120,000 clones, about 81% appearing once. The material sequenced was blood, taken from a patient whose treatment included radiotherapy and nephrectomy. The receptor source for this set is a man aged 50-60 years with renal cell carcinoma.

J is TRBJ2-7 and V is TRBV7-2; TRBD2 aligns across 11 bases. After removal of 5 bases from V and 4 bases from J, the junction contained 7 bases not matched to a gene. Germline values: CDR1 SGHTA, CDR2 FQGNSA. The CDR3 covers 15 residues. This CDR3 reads CASSPPGLAGYEQYF. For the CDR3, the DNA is TGTGCCAGCAGCCCGCCCGGACTAGCGGGTTACGAGCAGTACTTC. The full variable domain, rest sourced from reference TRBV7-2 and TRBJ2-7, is GAGVSQSPSNKVTEKGKDVELRCDPISGHTALYWYRQSLGQGLEFLIYFQGNSAPDKSGLPSDRFSAERTGGSVSTLTIQRTQQEDSAVYLCASSPPGLAGYEQYFGPGTRLTVT.

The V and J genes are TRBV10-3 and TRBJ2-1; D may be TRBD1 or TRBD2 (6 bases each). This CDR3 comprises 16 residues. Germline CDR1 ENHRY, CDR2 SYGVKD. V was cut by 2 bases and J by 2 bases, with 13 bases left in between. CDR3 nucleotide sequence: TGTGCCATCAGTGAGGAAACCCGGGGGCCCTACAATGAGCAGTTCTTC. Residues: CAISEETRGPYNEQFF.

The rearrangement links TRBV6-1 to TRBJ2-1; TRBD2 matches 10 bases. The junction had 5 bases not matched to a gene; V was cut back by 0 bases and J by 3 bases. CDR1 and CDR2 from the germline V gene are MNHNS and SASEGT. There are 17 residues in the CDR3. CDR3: CASSEAFGLAVYNEQFF. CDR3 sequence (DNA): TGTGCCAGCAGTGAAGCTTTTGGACTAGCGGTCTACAATGAGCAGTTCTTC.

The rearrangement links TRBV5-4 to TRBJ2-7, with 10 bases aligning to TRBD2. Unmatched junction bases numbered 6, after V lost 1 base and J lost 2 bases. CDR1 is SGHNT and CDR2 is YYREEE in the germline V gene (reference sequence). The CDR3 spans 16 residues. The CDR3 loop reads CASSLLLAGVTYEQYF. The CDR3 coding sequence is TGTGCCAGCAGCTTGCTCCTAGCGGGAGTCACCTACGAGCAGTACTTC. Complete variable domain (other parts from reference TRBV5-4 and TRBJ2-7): ETGVTQSPTHLIKTRGQQVTLRCSSQSGHNTVSWYQQALGQGPQFIFQYYREEENGRGNFPPRFSGLQFPNYSSELNVNALELDDSALYLCASSLLLAGVTYEQYFGPGTRLTVT.

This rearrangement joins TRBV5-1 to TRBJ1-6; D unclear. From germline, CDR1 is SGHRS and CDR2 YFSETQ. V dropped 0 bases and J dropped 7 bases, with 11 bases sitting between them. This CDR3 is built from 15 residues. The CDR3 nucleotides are TGCGCCAGCAGCTTGGATGGGATTGTGAATTCACCCCTCCACTTT. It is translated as CASSLDGIVNSPLHF.